The entry below gives a single TCR beta chain sequence along with its context. Its antigen is still unknown. The data were taken from a study of cytomegalovirus exposure and HLA in healthy donors. Background on the study: Caucasian-associated ancestry cluster membership applied to approximately 84% of 300 to 450 genotyped donors. Overall study findings and caveats: It was reported that the classifier diagnosed cytomegalovirus status with high specificity and sensitivity in both the original and validation cohorts. A highly shared variant cluster was judged a likely technical artifact. A few of the chains that were CMV-associated were confirmed in vitro to be specific for CMV antigens.

The PCR had 60 Vbeta and 13 Jbeta primers. Data came from immunoSEQ multiplex PCR; TCRdb stores just in-frame clones and leaves some out. The table has tens of thousands of clones, 65% to 70% seen once. The CDR3 has 15 residues. Germline V gene sequence: CDR1 LGHNA, CDR2 YSLEER. V lost 0 bases and J lost 4, with 12 bases in between. Input material: PBMCs. The chain uses TRBV4-3 and TRBJ2-5, with D perhaps matching TRBD2 (5 bases). The receptor's source is a middle-aged man in good health and CMV-seropositive. Here the CDR3 reads CASSQETRPTETQYF. CDR3 DNA sequence: TGCGCCAGCAGCCAAGAAACTAGACCGACAGAGACCCAGTACTTC.